This T cell receptor beta chain was found in a study of T cells in Graves' hyperthyroidism and ophthalmopathy. Background on the study: Peripheral blood was collected at initial diagnosis, before any treatment.

Trimming cost V 0 bases and J 5 bases, with 5 bases left between them. This CDR3 has 13 residues. From germline, CDR1 is SGHAT and CDR2 FQDESV (reference sequence). It was uncontrolled infection, other autoimmune disease, pregnancy or lactation that excluded patients. Diagnosis rested on symptoms, serum thyroxine and TRAb, thyroid ultrasound, and orbital computed tomography. Study observations and caveats: Blood samples included most of the expanded thyroid clonotypes exceeding 0.001.

In the case of this clonotype: Its specificity is not known.

There were TCR beta CDR3 regions amplified from RNA transcripts. Carried out on the TCR CDR3, a first-round RT-PCR used the HTBI primer set. One entry per CDR3 protein, called by TCRdb with MiXCR from the multiplex PCR reads. The sample includes some 720,000 distinct CDR3 sequences, around 15% seen only once; the top ten take approximately 8%. Sequenced sample: blood. The chain recombines TRBV11-1 with TRBJ2-1; D remains unclear. This TCR derives from a man between 18 and 35 years old with Graves' hyperthyroidism. In DNA, the CDR3 is TGTGCCAGCAGCTTAGCGCCCGACAATGAGCAGTTCTTC. This encodes CASSLAPDNEQFF.